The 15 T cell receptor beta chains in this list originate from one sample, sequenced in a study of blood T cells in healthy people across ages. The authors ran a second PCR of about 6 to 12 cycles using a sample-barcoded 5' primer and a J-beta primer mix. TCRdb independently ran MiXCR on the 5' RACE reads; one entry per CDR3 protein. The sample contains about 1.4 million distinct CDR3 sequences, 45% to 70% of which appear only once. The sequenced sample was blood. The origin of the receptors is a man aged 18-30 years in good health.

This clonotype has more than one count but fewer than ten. As DNA, the CDR3 is TGTGCCAGTAAGAGGGACTACTCCTACGAGCAGTACTTC. It encodes CASKRDYSYEQYF. The gene calls are TRBV6-5 and TRBJ2-7; 7 nucleotides agree with TRBD2. Germline CDR1 is MNHEY and CDR2 is SVGAGI. The CDR3 runs to 13 residues. Trimming removed 9 bases from V and 0 bases from J; junction bases left unmatched: 5.

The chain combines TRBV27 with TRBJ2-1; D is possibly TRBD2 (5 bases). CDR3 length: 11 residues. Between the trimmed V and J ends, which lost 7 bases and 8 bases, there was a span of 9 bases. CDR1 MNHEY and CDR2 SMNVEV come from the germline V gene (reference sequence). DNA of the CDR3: TGTGCCAGCAAGAGAGGGTATGAGCAGTTCTTC. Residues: CASKRGYEQFF.

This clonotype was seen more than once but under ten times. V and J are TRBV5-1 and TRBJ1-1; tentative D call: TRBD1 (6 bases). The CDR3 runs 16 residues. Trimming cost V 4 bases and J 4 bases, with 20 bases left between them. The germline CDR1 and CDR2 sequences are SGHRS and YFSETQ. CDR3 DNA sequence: TGCGCCAGCAGCCCCAGGGGAGGACGCACCTCCACTGAAGCTTTCTTT. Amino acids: CASSPRGGRTSTEAFF. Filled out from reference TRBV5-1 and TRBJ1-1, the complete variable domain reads KAGVTQTPRYLIKTRGQQVTLSCSPISGHRSVSWYQQTPGQGLQFLFEYFSETQRNKGNFPGRFSGRQFSNSRSEMNVSTLELGDSALYLCASSPRGGRTSTEAFFGQGTRLTVV.

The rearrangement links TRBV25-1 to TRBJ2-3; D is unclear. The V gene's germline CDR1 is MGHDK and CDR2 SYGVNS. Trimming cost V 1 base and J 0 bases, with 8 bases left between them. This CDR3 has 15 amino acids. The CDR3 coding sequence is TGTGCCAGCAGTGAATCCGAGACTAGCACAGATACGCAGTATTTT. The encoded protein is CASSESETSTDTQYF.

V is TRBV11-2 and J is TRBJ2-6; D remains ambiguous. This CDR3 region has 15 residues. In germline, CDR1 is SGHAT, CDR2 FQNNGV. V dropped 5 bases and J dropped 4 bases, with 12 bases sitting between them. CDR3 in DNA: TGTGCCAGCAGCGCCGTCGGGTCAGGGGCCAACGTCCTGACTTTC. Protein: CASSAVGSGANVLTF.

In nucleotides, the CDR3 is TGCGCCAGCAGCCAAAACAGGGGTGGGGAGCTGTTTTTT. Translated: CASSQNRGGELFF. V is TRBV4-3 and J is TRBJ2-2, with 7 bases that match TRBD1. The germline CDR1 and CDR2 sequences are LGHNA and YSLEER. With 2 bases clipped from V and 8 bases from J, the junction kept 2 bases outside the gene matches. The CDR3 has 13 amino acids.

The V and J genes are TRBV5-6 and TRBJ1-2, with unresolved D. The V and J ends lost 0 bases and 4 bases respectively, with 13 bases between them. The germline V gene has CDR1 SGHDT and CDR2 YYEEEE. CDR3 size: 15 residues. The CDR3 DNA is TGTGCCAGCAGCTTGGCGCTTGAGATGCTCTATGGCTACACCTTC. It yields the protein CASSLALEMLYGYTF.

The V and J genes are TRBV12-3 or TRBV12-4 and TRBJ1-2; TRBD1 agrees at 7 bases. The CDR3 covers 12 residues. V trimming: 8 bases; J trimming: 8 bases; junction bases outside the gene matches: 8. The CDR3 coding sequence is TGTGCCAGCGACAGGGCTATCGGGGGCTACACCTTC. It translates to CASDRAIGGYTF.

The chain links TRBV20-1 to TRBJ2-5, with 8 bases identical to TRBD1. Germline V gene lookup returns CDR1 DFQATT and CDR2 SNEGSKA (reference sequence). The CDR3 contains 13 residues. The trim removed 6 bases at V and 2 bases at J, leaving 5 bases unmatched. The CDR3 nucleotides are TGCAGTGCCCAGGGGGCAGGACAAGAGACCCAGTACTTC. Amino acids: CSAQGAGQETQYF.

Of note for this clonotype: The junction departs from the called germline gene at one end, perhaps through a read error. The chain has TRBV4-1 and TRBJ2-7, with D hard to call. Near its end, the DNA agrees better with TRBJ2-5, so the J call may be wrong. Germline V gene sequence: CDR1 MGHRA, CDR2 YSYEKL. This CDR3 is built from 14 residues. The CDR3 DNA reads TGCGCCAGCAACCAACTCACGAACGTGAAGACCCAGTACTTC. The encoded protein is CASNQLTNVKTQYF.

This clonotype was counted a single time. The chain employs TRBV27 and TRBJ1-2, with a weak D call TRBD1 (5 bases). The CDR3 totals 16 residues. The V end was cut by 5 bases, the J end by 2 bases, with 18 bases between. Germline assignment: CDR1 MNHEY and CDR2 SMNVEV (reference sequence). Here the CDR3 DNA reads TGTGCCAGCAGTGGGAGGAGGGGCTATTACAACTATGGCTACACCTTC. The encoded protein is CASSGRRGYYNYGYTF.

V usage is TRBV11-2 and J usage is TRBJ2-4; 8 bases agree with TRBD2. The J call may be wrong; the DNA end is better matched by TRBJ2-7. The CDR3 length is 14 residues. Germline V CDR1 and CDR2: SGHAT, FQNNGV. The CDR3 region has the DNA TGTGCCAGCAGCTTAGGGATTAGCGGGACCGAGCAGTACTTC. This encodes CASSLGISGTEQYF.

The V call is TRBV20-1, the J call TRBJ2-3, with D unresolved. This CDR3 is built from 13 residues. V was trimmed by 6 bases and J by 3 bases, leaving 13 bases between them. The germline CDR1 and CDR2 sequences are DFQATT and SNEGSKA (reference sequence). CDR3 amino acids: CSALGGETDTQYF. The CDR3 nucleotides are TGCAGTGCCCTAGGTGGGGAAACAGATACGCAGTATTTT.

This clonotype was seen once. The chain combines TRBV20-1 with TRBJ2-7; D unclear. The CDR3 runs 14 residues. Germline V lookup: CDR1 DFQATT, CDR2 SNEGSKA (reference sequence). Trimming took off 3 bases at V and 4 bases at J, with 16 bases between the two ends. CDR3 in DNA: TGCAGTGCTAGCTTCGGCGATCTAGGGTACGAGCAGTACTTC. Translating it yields CSASFGDLGYEQYF.

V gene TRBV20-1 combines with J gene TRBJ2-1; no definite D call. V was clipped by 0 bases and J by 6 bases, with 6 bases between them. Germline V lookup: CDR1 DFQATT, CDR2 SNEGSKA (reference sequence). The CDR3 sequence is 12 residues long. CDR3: CSARDRPNEQFF. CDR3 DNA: TGCAGTGCTAGAGATCGGCCCAATGAGCAGTTCTTC.